These 6 T cell receptor beta chains were sequenced from one sample in a study of vaccination effects on CD4 cells after COVID-19. These receptors have no identified antigens. Data came from immunoSEQ multiplex PCR; TCRdb stores just in-frame clones and leaves some out. Of tens of thousands of clones in the sample, around 81% were seen once. Under the ViraFEST assay, PBMC were stimulated with viral peptide pools so that antigen-specific CD4+ T cells expanded. Sequencing was performed afterwards. Subsequent to a culture period of roughly 11 days, CD4+ T cells were isolated. Prior SARS-CoV-2 infection was absent in the vaccine recipients, as shown by negative nucleocapsid antibodies. Sequences were derived from CD4+ T cells from PBMCs cultured with SARS-CoV-2 spike peptides, sampled before COVID-19 vaccination. The receptors here all came from a human donor who received a COVID-19 vaccine.

The chain couples TRBV3-1 (or the pseudogene TRBV3-2) to TRBJ2-1; D remains unclear. Trimming cost V 2 bases and J 4 bases, with 9 bases left between them. CDR1 is LGHDT, CDR2 YNNKEL, per germline (reference sequence). The CDR3 has 14 residues. Here the CDR3 DNA reads TGTGCCAGCAGCCAACTCCTGTCTTACAATGAGCAGTTCTTC. It translates to CASSQLLSYNEQFF.

The chain combines TRBV15 with TRBJ1-5, with 10 bases that match TRBD1. CDR3 length equals 17 residues. The germline gives CDR1 LNHNV, CDR2 YYDKDF (reference sequence). V was pared by 5 bases and J by 0 bases, with 7 bases of the junction left unmatched. CDR3 in DNA: TGTGCCACCAGCCCTCGGGGACAGGGGCTTAGCAATCAGCCCCAGCATTTT. This encodes CATSPRGQGLSNQPQHF.

The CDR3 region is CASSLGIGTGPYQPQHF. DNA of the CDR3: TGTGCCAGCAGCTTAGGAATCGGGACAGGGCCATATCAGCCCCAGCATTTT. This chain connects TRBV7-8 to TRBJ1-5; 9 bases match TRBD1. V dropped 1 base and J dropped 5; count of bases not matched to a gene: 9. This CDR3 contains 17 residues. Germline lookup yields CDR1 SGHVS and CDR2 FQNEAQ. The variable domain in full, completed from reference TRBV7-8 and TRBJ1-5, reads GAGVSQSPRYKVAKRGQDVALRCDPISGHVSLFWYQQALGQGPEFLTYFQNEAQLDKSGLPSDRFFAERPEGSVSTLKIQRTQQEDSAVYLCASSLGIGTGPYQPQHFGDGTRLSIL.

The chain couples TRBV6-2 or TRBV6-3 to TRBJ2-3, with D possibly being TRBD2 (6 bases). This CDR3 has 15 residues. V lost 5 bases to trimming and J lost 0 bases, with 12 bases between them. From germline, CDR1 is MNHEY and CDR2 SVGEGT. CDR3 sequence (DNA): TGTGCCAGCAGTAGCTCCGGGACTAGCACAGATACGCAGTATTTT. Its protein is CASSSSGTSTDTQYF.

The rearrangement joins TRBV7-3 to TRBJ2-2; 8 bases fit TRBD2. With V trimmed by 2 bases and J by 1 base, 12 bases remained unmatched. The CDR3 consists of 19 residues. Germline V gene sequence: CDR1 SGHTA, CDR2 FQGTGA. The CDR3 region is CASSLVFGAGGQNTGELFF. CDR3 sequence (DNA): TGTGCCAGCAGCTTAGTTTTTGGCGCGGGGGGCCAGAACACCGGGGAGCTGTTTTTT.

The gene calls are TRBV4-2 and TRBJ2-5, with 14 bases aligning to TRBD2. Germline V gene data show CDR1 as LGHNA and CDR2 as YNFKEQ. The CDR3 extends over 18 amino acids. The junction had 11 bases not matched to a gene; V was cut back by 1 base and J by 7 bases. The CDR3 region has the DNA TGTGCCAGCAGCCAAGCGACTAGCGGGGGGGGATTTTACGGGACCCAGTACTTC. Its protein product is CASSQATSGGGFYGTQYF.